The clone carrying this T cell receptor beta chain appeared a few times. Its antigen is not known. The CDR3 is 14 amino acids. Germline assignment: CDR1 MNHEY and CDR2 SVGAGI. The V end lost 5 bases, the J end lost 0 bases, and 11 bases lay between the germline ends. The data are from a study of beta chain features in type 1 diabetes. Whole-study context: Healthy donors and patients showed comparable age, gender and cell yields. Sorted cell examination encompassed roughly 110,000,000 cells across all samples.

Findings and limits, study-wide: Patients' naive, central memory and regulatory TCRB repertoires appeared more alike than those of healthy donors.

Every bit of the isolated RNA underwent reverse transcription, so sequencing read expressed TCRB transcripts. Sequencing used immunoSEQ multiplex PCR; TCRdb keeps in-frame clones, though not all of them. The profile shows hundreds of thousands of clones, around 14% of them singletons. The sequencing sample was made of naive CD4+ T cells from blood. The chain is built from TRBV6-5 and TRBJ2-7; the D gene is possibly TRBD1 (5 bases). The sequence was collected from a man younger than 40 in good health. The DNA for the CDR3 is TGTGCCAGCAGTACAGGACCCCGCTCCTACGAGCAGTACGTC. Translated: CASSTGPRSYEQYV.